The clone carrying this T cell receptor (beta chain) was counted a single time. Using immunoSEQ multiplex PCR, the repertoire was profiled, and TCRdb retains in-frame clones only, with some absent. Here the sample spans some 40,000 clones, 81% being singletons. The data were taken from a study of STAT5B mutations in CD4+ large granular lymphocyte leukemia. This CDR3 comprises 14 residues. V lost 0 bases and J 0 bases, leaving 6 bases between the germline ends. Germline CDR1 is LGHNA and CDR2 is YSLEER. The sample comprised CD4+ T cells from blood buffy coats. V gene TRBV4-3 combines with J gene TRBJ2-7; D is undetermined. This receptor was taken from a human donor in good health. The CDR3 region is CASSQDRFSYEQYF. The CDR3 nucleotides are TGCGCCAGCAGCCAAGATCGGTTCTCCTACGAGCAGTACTTC.